This T cell receptor beta chain was profiled in a study of cytomegalovirus exposure and HLA in healthy donors. Findings of the study overall: Specificity of three CMV-associated chains for CMV antigens was verified in vitro. Follow-up analysis seemed to connect common viral pathogens with several of the most significant clusters identified.

The PCR was carried out with 60 Vbeta primers and 13 Jbeta primers. The protocol was immunoSEQ multiplex PCR, while the TCRdb copy is restricted to in-frame clones and leaves out a portion. This repertoire shows about 140,000 clones, around four fifths found once; its top ten account for under 1.5%. Germline CDR1 MNHNS, CDR2 SASEGT. Trimming took off 5 bases at V and 3 bases at J, with 11 bases between the two ends. The CDR3 has 13 amino acids. With respect to this clone: As yet, its antigen is unknown.

The sequencing input was PBMCs. The sequence was obtained from a male donor in good health and CMV-seropositive. The chain employs TRBV6-1 and TRBJ2-7; D is unresolved. The CDR3 coding sequence is TGTGCCAGCAGTTCCCCTTTCCTCTACGAGCAGTACTTC. It translates to CASSSPFLYEQYF.